What follows are 9 T cell receptor beta chains derived from one specimen sequenced in a study of metastatic and nonmetastatic thyroid tumors. Patients had received no treatment of any kind before thyroid surgery. TCRdb re-analyzed the PCR reads through MiXCR. Of tens of thousands of clones listed, approximately 15% are singletons. Sequencing was performed on blood. These receptors were obtained from a female donor with papillary thyroid cancer or a benign thyroid nodule (not recorded which). Some clones in this sample may be carry-over from other donors' samples.

This clone was observed many times. This sequence joins TRBV19 and TRBJ2-2, with TRBD1 as a possible D gene (6 bases). Germline CDR1 is LNHDA and CDR2 is SQIVND (reference sequence). Trimming took 5 bases from V and 1 from J, leaving 8 bases between them. This CDR3 spans 14 amino acids. The CDR3 reads CASSRGGNTGELFF. The CDR3 bases are TGTGCCAGTAGTCGAGGGGGGAACACCGGGGAGCTGTTTTTT.

This clone has at least ten counts. A much larger clonotype is one base distant, so this may be a read error. Other DNA sequences within the sample encode an identical CDR3. V gene TRBV27 combines with J gene TRBJ2-7; no reliable D call. CDR1 and CDR2 (germline): MNHEY, SMNVEV (reference sequence). The CDR3 is 14 residues long. The CDR3 DNA follows: TGCGCCAGCAGTTTACGGTCGTCCTACTACGAGCAGTACTTC. This gives the protein CASSLRSSYYEQYF.

This clone has at least ten counts. V usage is TRBV28 and J usage is TRBJ2-1; 10 positions agree with TRBD2. Germline CDR1 and CDR2: MDHEN and SYDVKM. V dropped 5 bases and J dropped 8; count of bases not matched to a gene: 6. The CDR3 spans 14 residues. The CDR3 reads CASSEVAGGHEQFF. The CDR3 DNA reads TGTGCCAGCAGTGAGGTAGCGGGAGGTCATGAGCAGTTCTTC.

This CDR3 is CASSQRTALTNEKLFF. CDR3 in DNA: TGCGCCAGCAGCCAGAGGACGGCCCTAACTAATGAAAAACTGTTTTTT. The chain couples TRBV4-1 to TRBJ1-4; no definite D call. CDR1 is MGHRA and CDR2 is YSYEKL in the germline V gene. V was trimmed by 3 bases and J by 1 base, leaving 12 bases between them. CDR3 length: 16 amino acids.

This clone has at least ten counts. The chain couples TRBV6-1 to TRBJ2-6; D is unresolved. The CDR3 has 15 residues. Germline CDR1 and CDR2: MNHNS and SASEGT. The germline V and J ends were trimmed by 10 bases and 0 bases, with 13 bases remaining between them. The CDR3 DNA is TGTGCCACCAACCCGGGTCGCTCTGGGGCCAACGTCCTGACTTTC. Amino acid sequence: CATNPGRSGANVLTF.

This clone was seen many times. The rearrangement uses TRBV7-2 and TRBJ1-1; possible D gene TRBD1, 5 bases. Trimming cost V 5 bases and J 1 base, with 23 bases left between them. Per germline, CDR1 SGHTA and CDR2 FQGNSA. The CDR3 loop spans 18 amino acids. The CDR3 DNA sequence: TGTGCCAGCAGCCAGCTGGGACCGGGGCAAATGGGGAACACTGAAGCTTTCTTT. It yields the protein CASSQLGPGQMGNTEAFF.

Written as DNA, the CDR3 is TGTGCCAGCAGCCCAGGGGGGACTAACTATGGCTACACCTTC. It specifies CASSPGGTNYGYTF. This sequence joins TRBV7-9 and TRBJ1-2; 7 nucleotides agree with TRBD1. Per the germline V gene, CDR1 is SEHNR and CDR2 is FQNEAQ (reference sequence). The CDR3 is made up of 14 amino acids. V gave up 5 bases and J gave up 0 bases; unmatched junction bases: 3. Combining the CDR3 with reference TRBV7-9 and TRBJ1-2 gives the whole variable domain DTGVSQNPRHKITKRGQNVTFRCDPISEHNRLYWYRQTLGQGPEFLTYFQNEAQLEKSRLLSDRFSAERPKGSFSTLEIQRTEQGDSAMYLCASSPGGTNYGYTFGSGTRLTVV.

This chain links TRBV10-2 with TRBJ2-3, with D possibly being TRBD2 (5 bases). The length of the CDR3 is 16 residues. V shed 1 base and J shed 5 bases, with 16 bases lying between them. Germline CDR1 WSHSY, CDR2 SAAADI. The CDR3 region is CASSEWSGCPGDTQYF. The CDR3 coding sequence is TGCGCCAGCAGTGAGTGGTCGGGATGCCCGGGAGATACGCAGTATTTT.

This clone was counted many times. V and J are TRBV19 and TRBJ2-7; TRBD1 or TRBD2 may be the D gene (5 bases each). Looked up from germline, CDR1 is LNHDA and CDR2 is SQIVND (reference sequence). The CDR3 extends over 15 amino acids. With 1 base removed from V and 0 bases from J, the gap between germline ends came to 10 bases. DNA of the CDR3: TGTGCCAGTAGTATAGTAGGGACCAGCTCCTACGAGCAGTACTTC. Protein sequence: CASSIVGTSSYEQYF.